These 3 T cell receptor beta chains originate from one sample sequenced in a study of CXCR3-negative and CXCR3-positive naive CD8 T cells (dated by TCRdb to about 2019). Here is what the overall study found, with its caveats: TRB CDR3s from CXCR3-positive naive cells showed higher hydrophobicity (lower Kidera factor 4), lower energy, and higher strength and volume indices than CXCR3-negative naive cells.

These receptors' antigens are unknown. The listed sequencing device is NextSeq 550. The Human TCR Profiling Kit (MiLaboratory) was used to make UMI-labeled 5' RACE TRB cDNA libraries. After reprocessing by TCRdb, each CDR3 protein sequence is one entry, and no DNA is given. This sample's records show fewer than 140,000 distinct CDR3 sequences. Roughly 0.38% of the sample belongs to the ten largest clones. The sequenced sample was naive CXCR3+ CD8+ T cells from blood. This specimen's cell subset or site label, interpreted: CD45RO-CCR7+CD27+CD95- naive CD8+ T cells expressing CXCR3 (TNR3+). These receptor sequences come from a human donor in good health. Some clones in this sample may be carry-over from other donors' samples.

V and J are TRBV28 and TRBJ2-1; TCRdb selects TRBD1, and the lack of DNA leaves this call unchecked. The CDR3 is made up of 16 amino acids. The germline gives CDR1 MDHEN, CDR2 SYDVKM. The CDR3 sequence is CASSTPGQGRGNEQFF.

The gene calls are TRBV28 and TRBJ2-7; TCRdb's assignment of TRBD1 cannot be checked, as there is no DNA. CDR3 length equals 13 residues. The germline CDR1 and CDR2 sequences are MDHEN and SYDVKM. The CDR3 protein is CASSLPRAYEQYF.

This rearrangement joins TRBV29-1 to TRBJ2-3; there is no DNA to check the TCRdb D call of TRBD1. This CDR3 has 14 residues. The V gene's germline CDR1 is SQVTM and CDR2 ANQGSEA. CDR3 in amino acids: CSINNGGDADTQYF.